Below, 6 T cell receptor beta chains from the same sample are listed, as sequenced in a study of neurological immune-mediated disorders. TCRdb reprocessed the 5' RACE reads via MiXCR and lists one record per CDR3 protein. This sample yields tens of thousands of distinct CDR3 sequences, of which approximately 3.5% are seen a single time; 2.9% belongs to the top ten. The sample consisted of PBMCs. Receptor source: a woman in her fifties or sixties with multiple sclerosis.

This clonotype was detected ten times or more. This chain uses TRBV7-9 with TRBJ2-1, with D possibly being TRBD2 (6 bases). Germline lookup yields CDR1 SEHNR and CDR2 FQNEAQ (reference sequence). Trimming took off 5 bases at V and 0 bases at J, with 8 bases between the two ends. There are 14 residues in the CDR3. CDR3: CASSRLGSYNEQFF. CDR3 DNA sequence: TGTGCCAGCAGCCGACTAGGCTCCTACAATGAGCAGTTCTTC.

This clonotype was counted ten times or more. The chain recombines TRBV6-4 with TRBJ2-3, with 10 bases that match TRBD1. The ends lost 0 bases at V and 4 bases at J; junction bases unmatched: 1. CDR1 MRHNA and CDR2 SNTAGT come from the germline V gene. The CDR3 loop spans 15 amino acids. The CDR3 region is CASSDSTGGADTQYF. The CDR3 DNA follows: TGTGCCAGCAGTGACTCGACAGGGGGCGCAGATACGCAGTATTTT.

This clonotype was counted at least ten times. This chain connects TRBV29-1 to TRBJ1-6; D ambiguous. V dropped 4 bases and J dropped 7 bases, with 11 bases sitting between them. The CDR3 contains 13 residues. Germline-derived CDR1 and CDR2 are SQVTM and ANQGSEA. For the CDR3, the DNA is TGCAGCGTTGGTGCACAGCAGAATTCACCCCTCCACTTT. It translates to CSVGAQQNSPLHF. Drawing the rest from reference TRBV29-1 and TRBJ1-6, the complete variable domain is SAVISQKPSRDICQRGTSLTIQCQVDSQVTMMFWYRQQPGQSLTLIATANQGSEATYESGFVIDKFPISRPNLTFSTLTVSNMSPEDSSIYLCSVGAQQNSPLHFGNGTRLTVT.

This clonotype was detected a few times. This rearrangement joins TRBV4-3 to TRBJ2-3; D perhaps matches TRBD2 (6 bases). Deletions cut 0 bases from V and 6 bases from J, with 16 bases between. CDR3 length equals 16 residues. Germline CDR1 LGHNA, CDR2 YSLEER. CDR3 amino acids: CASSQDRVGGADTQYF. In nucleotides, the CDR3 is TGCGCCAGCAGCCAAGACCGCGTTGGAGGGGCGGATACGCAGTATTTT.

Many counts were recorded for this clonotype. The junction departs from germline at one end; a sequencing error may be responsible. The chain uses TRBV28 and TRBJ1-4; 7 nucleotides agree with TRBD1. The CDR3 has 12 amino acids. Germline CDR1 is MDHEN and CDR2 is SYDVKM. CDR3 in DNA: TGTGCCAGCAGCGAAGGGACAGCCACATGCGTTTTT. Translated: CASSEGTATCVF. Looking up the rest from reference TRBV28 and TRBJ1-4 gives the full variable domain: DVKVTQSSRYLVKRTGEKVFLECVQDMDHENMFWYRQDPGLGLRLIYFSYDVKMKEKGDIPEGYSVSREKKERFSLILESASTNQTSMYLCASSEGTATCVFGSGTQLSVL.

This clonotype has a count of ten or more. The chain employs TRBV7-9 and TRBJ2-2; 9 bases agree with TRBD2. In germline, CDR1 is SEHNR, CDR2 FQNEAQ (reference sequence). The CDR3 totals 17 residues. Trimming cost V 6 bases and J 4 bases; bases outside gene matches: 12. The CDR3 is CASSYTVLAGTTGELFF. DNA for the CDR3: TGTGCCAGCAGTTACACCGTGCTAGCGGGGACCACCGGGGAGCTGTTTTTT.